This is a list of T cell receptor beta chains from one sample in a study of blood T cells in healthy people across ages. TCRdb redid the calling of the 5' RACE reads with MiXCR, one entry per CDR3 protein. The table has 1,500,000 or so distinct CDR3 sequences, 59% seen once. The sample taken for sequencing was blood. The origin of the receptors is a man between 18 and 35 years old in good health. Each CDR3 is given with its conserved first and last residue. A D gene is named only where the DNA matches it firmly. Clone size appears in some rows only: once, few, many, or a class for an expanded clone.

j_call clone_size v_call d_call cdr3_aa cdr3_nt
TRBJ2-1 - TRBV5-1 TRBD2 CASSLARTLAGGRNNEQFF TGCGCCAGCAGCTTGGCTCGGACCTTAGCGGGAGGGCGAAACAATGAGCAGTTCTTC
TRBJ2-2 - TRBV10-3 - CAILGEGNGELFF TGTGCCATCCTTGGGGAAGGGAACGGGGAGCTGTTTTTT
TRBJ1-2 - TRBV2 - CASSNNRFYGYTF TGTGCCAGCAGTAATAACCGCTTCTATGGCTACACCTTC
TRBJ2-7 - TRBV27 TRBD1 CASSLSPPGQGYEQYF TGTGCCAGCAGTTTATCGCCACCGGGACAGGGCTACGAGCAGTACTTC
TRBJ2-5 - TRBV7-9 TRBD1 CASSSNRGREETQYF TGTGCCAGCAGCTCAAACAGGGGGCGGGAAGAGACCCAGTACTTC
TRBJ2-7 many TRBV27 - CASSLSHRNEQYF TGTGCCAGCAGTTTAAGCCACAGAAACGAGCAGTACTTC
TRBJ2-3 few TRBV3-1 - CASSPRTNTDTQYF TGTGCCAGCAGCCCCCGGACTAACACAGATACGCAGTATTTT
TRBJ2-7 once TRBV11-2 - CASSLVLLDPAYEQYF TGTGCCAGCAGCTTAGTTCTTTTGGACCCCGCCTACGAGCAGTACTTC
TRBJ2-7 - TRBV29-1 TRBD2 CSVVVAGNYEQYF TGCAGCGTTGTGGTAGCGGGGAATTACGAGCAGTACTTC
TRBJ2-7 many TRBV2 - CASSEAYEQYF TGTGCCAGCAGTGAAGCATACGAGCAGTACTTC
TRBJ2-7 many TRBV4-2 - CASSGSTYEQYF TGTGCCAGCAGTGGGAGCACCTACGAGCAGTACTTC
TRBJ2-7 - TRBV27 TRBD2 CASSSTPLSREGHEQYF TGTGCCAGCAGCTCCACCCCTCTCTCTCGGGAGGGCCACGAGCAGTACTTC